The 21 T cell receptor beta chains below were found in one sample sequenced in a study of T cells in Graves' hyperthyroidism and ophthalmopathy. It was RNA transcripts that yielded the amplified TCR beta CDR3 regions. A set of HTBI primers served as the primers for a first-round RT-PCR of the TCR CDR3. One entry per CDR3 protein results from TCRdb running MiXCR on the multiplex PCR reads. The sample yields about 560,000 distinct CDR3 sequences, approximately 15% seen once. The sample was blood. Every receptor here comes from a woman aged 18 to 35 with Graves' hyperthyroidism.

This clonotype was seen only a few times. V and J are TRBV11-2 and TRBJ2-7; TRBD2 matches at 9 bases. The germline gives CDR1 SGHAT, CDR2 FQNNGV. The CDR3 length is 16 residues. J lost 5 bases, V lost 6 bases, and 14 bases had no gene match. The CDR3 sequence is CASSAPPSGDNDEQYF. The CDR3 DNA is TGTGCCAGCAGTGCCCCACCTAGCGGGGATAACGACGAGCAGTACTTC.

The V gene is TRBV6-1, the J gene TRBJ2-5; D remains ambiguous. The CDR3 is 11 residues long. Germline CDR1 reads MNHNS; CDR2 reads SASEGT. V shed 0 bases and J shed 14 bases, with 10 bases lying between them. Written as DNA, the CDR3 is TGTGCCAGCAGTGAAGCGGCGGATTTTTACTTC. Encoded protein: CASSEAADFYF.

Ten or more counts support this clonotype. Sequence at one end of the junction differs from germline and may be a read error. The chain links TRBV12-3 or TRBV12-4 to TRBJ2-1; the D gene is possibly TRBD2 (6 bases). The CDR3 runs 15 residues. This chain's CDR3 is CASSLAAASARRQFF. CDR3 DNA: TGTGCCAGCAGCTTAGCGGCGGCTAGCGCCAGGAGGCAGTTCTTC.

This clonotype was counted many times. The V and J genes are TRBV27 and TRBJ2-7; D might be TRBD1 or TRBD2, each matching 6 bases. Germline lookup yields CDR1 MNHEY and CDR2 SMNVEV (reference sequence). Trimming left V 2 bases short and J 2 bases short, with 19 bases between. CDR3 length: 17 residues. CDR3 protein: CASSLKSWGAPAYEQYF. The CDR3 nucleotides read TGTGCCAGCAGTTTAAAGTCGTGGGGGGCCCCCGCCTACGAGCAGTACTTC.

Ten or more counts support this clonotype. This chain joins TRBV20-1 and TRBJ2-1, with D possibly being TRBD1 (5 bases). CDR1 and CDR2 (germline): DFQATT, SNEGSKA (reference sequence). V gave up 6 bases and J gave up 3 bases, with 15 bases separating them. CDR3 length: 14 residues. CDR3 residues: CSASSTVFYNEQFF. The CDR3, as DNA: TGCAGTGCCTCTTCGACAGTTTTCTACAATGAGCAGTTCTTC.

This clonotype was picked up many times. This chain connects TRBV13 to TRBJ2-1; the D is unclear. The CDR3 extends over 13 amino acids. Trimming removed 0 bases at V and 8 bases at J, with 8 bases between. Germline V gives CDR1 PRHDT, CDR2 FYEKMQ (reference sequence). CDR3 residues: CASSLGERDEQFF. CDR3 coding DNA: TGTGCCAGCAGCTTAGGGGAGCGCGATGAGCAGTTCTTC.

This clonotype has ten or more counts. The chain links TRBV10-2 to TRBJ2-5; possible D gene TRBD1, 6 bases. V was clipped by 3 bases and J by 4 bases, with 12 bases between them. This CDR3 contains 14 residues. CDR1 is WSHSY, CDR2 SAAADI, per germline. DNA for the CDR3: TGCGCCAGCAGTGAACAGGGAATAGGAGAGACCCAGTACTTC. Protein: CASSEQGIGETQYF.

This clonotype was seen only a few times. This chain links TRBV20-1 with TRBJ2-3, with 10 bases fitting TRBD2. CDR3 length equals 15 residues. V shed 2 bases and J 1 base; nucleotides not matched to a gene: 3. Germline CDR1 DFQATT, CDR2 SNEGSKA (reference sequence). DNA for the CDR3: TGCAGTGCTAGATTAGCGGGGGGACGCACAGATACGCAGTATTTT. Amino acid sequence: CSARLAGGRTDTQYF.

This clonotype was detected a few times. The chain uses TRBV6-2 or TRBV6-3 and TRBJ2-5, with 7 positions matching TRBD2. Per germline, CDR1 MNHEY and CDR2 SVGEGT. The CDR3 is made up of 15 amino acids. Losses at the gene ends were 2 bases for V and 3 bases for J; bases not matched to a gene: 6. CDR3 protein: CASSYRLAAKETQYF. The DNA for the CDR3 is TGTGCCAGCAGTTACAGGCTAGCGGCCAAAGAGACCCAGTACTTC.

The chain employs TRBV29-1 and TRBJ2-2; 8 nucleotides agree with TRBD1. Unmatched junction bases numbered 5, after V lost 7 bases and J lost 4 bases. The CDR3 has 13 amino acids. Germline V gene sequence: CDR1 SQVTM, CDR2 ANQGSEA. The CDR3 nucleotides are TGCAGCGGGGGACAGGCAGCCACCGGGGAGCTGTTTTTT. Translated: CSGGQAATGELFF.

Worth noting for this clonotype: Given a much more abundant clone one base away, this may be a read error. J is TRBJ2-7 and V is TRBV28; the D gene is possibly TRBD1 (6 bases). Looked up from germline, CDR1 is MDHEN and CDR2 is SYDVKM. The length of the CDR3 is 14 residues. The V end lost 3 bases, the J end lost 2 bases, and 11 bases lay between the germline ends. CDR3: CASSFWAGAYEQYF. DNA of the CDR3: TGTGCCAGCAGTTTTTGGGCAGGGGCCTACGAGCAGTACTTC.

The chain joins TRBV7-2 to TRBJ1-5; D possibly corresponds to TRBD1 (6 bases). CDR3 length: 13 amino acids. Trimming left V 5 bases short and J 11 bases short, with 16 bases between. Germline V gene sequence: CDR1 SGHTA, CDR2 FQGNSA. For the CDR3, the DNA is TGTGCCAGCAGCCCAGGGGAACCGGGGTCCCAGCATTTT. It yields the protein CASSPGEPGSQHF.

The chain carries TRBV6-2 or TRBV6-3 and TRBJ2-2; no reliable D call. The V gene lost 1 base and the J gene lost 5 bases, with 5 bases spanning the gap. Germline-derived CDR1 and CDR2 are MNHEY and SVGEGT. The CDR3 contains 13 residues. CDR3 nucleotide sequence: TGTGCCAGCAGTTACTTTTCGACCGGGGAGCTGTTTTTT. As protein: CASSYFSTGELFF.

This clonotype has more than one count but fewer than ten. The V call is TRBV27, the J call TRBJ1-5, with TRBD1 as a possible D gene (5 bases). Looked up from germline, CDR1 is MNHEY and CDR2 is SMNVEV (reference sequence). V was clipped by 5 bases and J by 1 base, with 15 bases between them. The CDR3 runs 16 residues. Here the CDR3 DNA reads TGTGCCAGCAGTCCCTGGGGGGGTGGAAGCAATCAGCCCCAGCATTTT. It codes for CASSPWGGGSNQPQHF.

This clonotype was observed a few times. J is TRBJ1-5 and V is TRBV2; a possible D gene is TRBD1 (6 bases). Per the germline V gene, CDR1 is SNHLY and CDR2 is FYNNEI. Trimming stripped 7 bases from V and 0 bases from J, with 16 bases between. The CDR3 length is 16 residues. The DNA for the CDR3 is TGTGCCAGCACCGGGGAAGGGGGATATAGCAATCAGCCCCAGCATTTT. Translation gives CASTGEGGYSNQPQHF.

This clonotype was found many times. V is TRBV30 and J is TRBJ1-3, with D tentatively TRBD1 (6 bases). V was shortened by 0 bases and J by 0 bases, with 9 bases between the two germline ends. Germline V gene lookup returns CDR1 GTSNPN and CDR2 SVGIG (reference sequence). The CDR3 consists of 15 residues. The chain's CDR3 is CAWSVGGHSGNTIYF. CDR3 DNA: TGTGCCTGGAGTGTTGGGGGCCACTCTGGAAACACCATATATTTT.

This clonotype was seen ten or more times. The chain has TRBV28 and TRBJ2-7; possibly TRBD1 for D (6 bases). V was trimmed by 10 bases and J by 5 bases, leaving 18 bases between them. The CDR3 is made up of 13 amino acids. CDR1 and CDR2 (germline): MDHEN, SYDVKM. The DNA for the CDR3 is TGTGCCACCTACCAAGGGACACAAAACGAGCAGTACTTC. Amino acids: CATYQGTQNEQYF.

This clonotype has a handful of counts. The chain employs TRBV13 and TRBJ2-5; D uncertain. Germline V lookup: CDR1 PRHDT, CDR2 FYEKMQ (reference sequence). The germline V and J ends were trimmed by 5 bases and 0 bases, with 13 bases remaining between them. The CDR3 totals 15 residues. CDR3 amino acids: CASSTYGRNQETQYF. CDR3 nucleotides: TGTGCCAGCAGCACCTACGGACGGAACCAAGAGACCCAGTACTTC.

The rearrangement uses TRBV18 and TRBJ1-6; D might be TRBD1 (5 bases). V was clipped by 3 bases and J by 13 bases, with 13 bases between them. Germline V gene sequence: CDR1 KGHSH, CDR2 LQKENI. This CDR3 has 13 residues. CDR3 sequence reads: CASSPGHSWPLHF. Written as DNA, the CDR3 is TGTGCCAGCTCACCTGGACACTCCTGGCCCCTCCACTTT. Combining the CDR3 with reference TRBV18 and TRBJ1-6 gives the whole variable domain NAGVMQNPRHLVRRRGQEARLRCSPMKGHSHVYWYRQLPEEGLKFMVYLQKENIIDESGMPKERFSAEFPKEGPSILRIQQVVRGDSAAYFCASSPGHSWPLHFGNGTRLTVT.

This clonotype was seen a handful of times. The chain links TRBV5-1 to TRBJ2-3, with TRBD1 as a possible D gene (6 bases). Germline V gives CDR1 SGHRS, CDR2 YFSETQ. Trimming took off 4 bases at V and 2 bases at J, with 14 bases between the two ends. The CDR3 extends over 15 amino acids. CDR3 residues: CASSRSRGHTDTQYF. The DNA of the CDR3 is TGCGCCAGCAGCCGGTCCAGGGGACACACAGATACGCAGTATTTT.

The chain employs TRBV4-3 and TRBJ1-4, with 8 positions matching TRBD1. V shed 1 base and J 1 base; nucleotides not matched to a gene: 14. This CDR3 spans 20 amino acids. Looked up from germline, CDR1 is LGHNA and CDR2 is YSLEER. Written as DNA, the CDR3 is TGCGCCAGCAGCCAAGGTCGTCCAGGACAGGGACTTATAACTAATGAAAAACTGTTTTTT. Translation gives CASSQGRPGQGLITNEKLFF.